The rows below give T cell receptor beta chains drawn from one sample of a study of human T cells and chemical hapten exposure. Each CDR3 protein gets one entry after TCRdb re-called the RACE reads with MiXCR. The repertoire holds about 99,000 distinct CDR3 sequences, with 9.5% to 15% as singletons. Sequences were derived from whole blood, sampled in connection with sensitization to the hapten diphenylcyclopropenone (DPC). The receptors derive from a woman aged 40-49 years with alopecia areata. Some clones in this sample may be carry-over from other donors' samples. CDR3s include the opening cysteine and the closing phenylalanine or tryptophan. Not all rows give a size; the values are once, few, many and, for expanded clones, a class.

>12|-|TRBJ2-7|TRBV28
CASSPPTYEQYF
>15|many|TRBJ2-1|TRBV7-9
CASSLAGATPNEQFF
>16|-|TRBJ2-1|TRBV20-1
CSALAGESLGYNEQFF
>17|many|TRBJ2-6|TRBV18
CASSPGTGIRGANVLTF
>15|few|TRBJ2-2|TRBV7-8
CASSLGGFTTGELFF
>15|-|TRBJ2-2|TRBV5-4
CASSNGQGRTGELFF
>12|few|TRBJ2-7|TRBV7-2
CASSLAQYEQYF
>13|many|TRBJ1-1|TRBV6-2/TRBV6-3
CASSYGAGLQAFF
>16|-|TRBJ2-1|TRBV7-8
CASSLYRGRTYNEQFF
>13|-|TRBJ1-5|TRBV30
CAWGGGSNQPQHF
>11|-|TRBJ2-7|TRBV2
CASLDRYEQYF
>15|-|TRBJ2-7|TRBV4-2
CASSPFSGSSYEQYF
>14|-|TRBJ2-1|TRBV2
CASSEGAAYNEQFF
>13|-|TRBJ2-1|TRBV3-1
CASSQDSGREQFF
>14|many|TRBJ2-7|TRBV6-2/TRBV6-3
CASSQPLVRREQYF
>11|-|TRBJ2-5|TRBV20-1
CSASDRETQYF
>14|few|TRBJ2-3|TRBV28
CASSFAGAPDTQYF
>15|many|TRBJ2-1|TRBV27
CASSSLVGRYNEQFF
>14|-|TRBJ2-3|TRBV28
CASSKSRTTDTQYF
>15|-|TRBJ2-7|TRBV2
CASSEGDSGSSEQYF
>17|-|TRBJ2-1|TRBV29-1
CSVVETPGLAGRTEQFF
>13|many|TRBJ2-2|TRBV30
CAWKGPVIGELFF
>12|few|TRBJ1-1|TRBV12-3/TRBV12-4
CASSLAVAEAFF
>15|many|TRBJ2-2|TRBV6-2/TRBV6-3
CASSRQGLNTGELFF
>21|-|TRBJ2-3|TRBV27
CASSLSFLTGTSGRSPDTQYF
>12|-|TRBJ2-7|TRBV6-1
CATQAHSYEQYF
>16|-|TRBJ1-4|TRBV12-3/TRBV12-4
CASSPTGASANEKLFF
>14|once|TRBJ2-5|TRBV4-2
CASSQGGTEETQYF
>11|-|TRBJ2-1|TRBV29-1
CSPMTYNEQFF
>13|-|TRBJ2-2|TRBV7-2
CASSPRHTGELLF
>15|-|TRBJ2-5|TRBV7-9
CASSSYLAAQETQYF
>11|-|TRBJ1-2|TRBV28
CAGGSDYGYTF
>14|few|TRBJ1-1|TRBV5-6
CASSPLTGTTEAFF
>13|-|TRBJ2-5|TRBV6-2/TRBV6-3
CASSYSNFNPQYF
>14|many|TRBJ2-1|TRBV7-6
CASSPIIAGHEQFF
>15|-|TRBJ1-1|TRBV7-2
CASSPRRGQGAAAFF
>20|-|TRBJ1-4|TRBV4-2
CASSPLPGQGLEATNEKLFF
>14|few|TRBJ1-4|TRBV10-3
CATRQGWANEKLFF
>19|many|TRBJ1-1|TRBV14
CASSQGIPPGGARKGEAFF
>13|-|TRBJ2-1|TRBV28
CASSLPSSNEQFF
>16|-|TRBJ2-5|TRBV7-2
CASSSYLLAAQETQYF
>13|few|TRBJ2-7|TRBV29-1
CSARRDRGDEQYF
>15|-|TRBJ2-7|TRBV11-3
CASSLGPGRDYEQYF
>14|-|TRBJ2-7|TRBV18
CASSLSDGAYEQYF
>14|few|TRBJ2-7|TRBV10-3
CAISTSESSYEQYF
>18|-|TRBJ2-4|TRBV9
CASSISKGRVGAKNIQYF
>16|few|TRBJ1-3|TRBV6-5
CASSAQGLISGNTIYF
>15|few|TRBJ2-7|TRBV6-2/TRBV6-3
CASSFPGTSSYEQYF
>15|many|TRBJ2-1|TRBV11-2
CASSVGTGRYNEQFF